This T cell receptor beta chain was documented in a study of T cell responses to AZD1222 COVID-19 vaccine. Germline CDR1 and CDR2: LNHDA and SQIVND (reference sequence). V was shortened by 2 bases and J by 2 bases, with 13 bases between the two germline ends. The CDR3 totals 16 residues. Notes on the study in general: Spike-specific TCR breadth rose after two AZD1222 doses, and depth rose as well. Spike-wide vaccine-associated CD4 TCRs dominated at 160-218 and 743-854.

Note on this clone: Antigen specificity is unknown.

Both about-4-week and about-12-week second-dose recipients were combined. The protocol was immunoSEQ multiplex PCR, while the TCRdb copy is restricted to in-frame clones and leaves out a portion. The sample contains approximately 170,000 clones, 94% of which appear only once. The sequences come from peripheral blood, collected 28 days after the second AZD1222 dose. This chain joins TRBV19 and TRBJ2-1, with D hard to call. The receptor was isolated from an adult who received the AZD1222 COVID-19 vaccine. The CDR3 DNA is TGTGCCAGTAGTATATCGGCGAGGAGACCCTACAATGAGCAGTTCTTC. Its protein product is CASSISARRPYNEQFF.